A selection of T cell receptor beta chains follows, all from one sample in a study of T cell clonotyping in hematopoietic cell transplantation. Generated by immunoSEQ multiplex PCR, the TCRdb table keeps only in-frame clones and is missing some. The table lists some 30,000 clones, 92% of them singletons. The material was PBMCs, obtained 100 days after allogeneic stem cell transplant. All receptors come from a female patient aged 45-60 years who had an allogeneic stem cell transplant from a related donor, so the T cells may come from the graft donor. Some clones in this sample may be carry-over from other donors' samples. Each CDR3 is given with its conserved first and last residue. The order of the fields is clone size, J gene, CDR3 length, V gene, D gene, CDR3 DNA, CDR3 protein. The D gene is left open where the match is weak. Size is stated for part of the rows, as once, few or many counts, or as a class when the clone is expanded.

. TRBJ1-1 15 TRBV6-5 . TGTGCCAGCAGGCCCACCGGGGGGCGAATTGAGGAAGCTTTCTTT CASRPTGGRIEEAFF
. TRBJ1-1 11 TRBV7-9 . TGTGCCAGCAGCTTGGCAGCTGAAGCTTTCTTT CASSLAAEAFF
once TRBJ2-3 13 TRBV5-1 . TGCGCCAGCAGTCCTGGATCCTCTGATACGCAGTATTTT CASSPGSSDTQYF
. TRBJ2-7 12 TRBV4-2 TRBD1 TGTGCCAGCAATGGACAGGGCGGGAAGCAGTACTTC CASNGQGGKQYF
. TRBJ1-1 10 TRBV20-1 . TGCAGTGCTTTGTACAGGGTTGCTTTCTTT CSALYRVAFF
. TRBJ1-4 15 TRBV28 TRBD1 TGTGCCAGCAGTTTCTTGGGACAGGGGAATGAAAAACTGTTTTTT CASSFLGQGNEKLFF
. TRBJ1-2 14 TRBV4-3 TRBD1 TGCGCCAGCAGCCAAGTATGGACAGGGAGGGGCTACACCTTC CASSQVWTGRGYTF
. TRBJ2-7 13 TRBV5-4 . TGTGCCAGCAGCTGGGGGCTTCGCTACGAGCAGTACTTC CASSWGLRYEQYF
. TRBJ1-5 14 TRBV30 . TGTGCCTGGAGTGAGGGCAGCCTCAATCAGCCCCAGCATTTT CAWSEGSLNQPQHF
. TRBJ1-1 13 TRBV25-1 . TGTGCCAGCAGTGACCCAGAGAACACTGAAGCTTTCTTT CASSDPENTEAFF
. TRBJ2-7 11 TRBV27 . TGTGCCAGCCCTTTGGGAGACGAGCAGTACTTC CASPLGDEQYF
. TRBJ1-5 13 TRBV9 TRBD1 TGTGCCAGCAGCGCGACAGGGCGACAGCCCCAGCATTTT CASSATGRQPQHF
. TRBJ1-1 16 TRBV5-1 . TGCGCCAGCAGCTTGTGGGTAGGCGAGGGTAACACTGAAGCTTTCTTT CASSLWVGEGNTEAFF
. TRBJ2-1 11 TRBV14 . TGTGCCAGCGGGGTGTACAATGAGCAGTTCTTC CASGVYNEQFF
. TRBJ1-2 15 TRBV4-2 TRBD1 TGTGCCAGCAGCCATTCCGGGACAGAAAACTATGGCTACACCTTC CASSHSGTENYGYTF
. TRBJ1-2 14 TRBV5-4 . TGTGCCAGCAGCCCTTGGACGGCGCACTATGGCTACACCTTC CASSPWTAHYGYTF
. TRBJ1-2 13 TRBV2 . TGTGCCAGCAGTGAGAACCTCAACTATGGCTACACCTTC CASSENLNYGYTF
. TRBJ2-5 13 TRBV19 TRBD2 TGTGCCAGTAGTAGGGGACTAATGGAGACCCAGTACTTC CASSRGLMETQYF
. TRBJ1-6 17 TRBV9 . TGTGCCAGCAGCGGCACAGGGACTCGCTCCTATAATTCACCCCTCCACTTT CASSGTGTRSYNSPLHF
. TRBJ2-3 16 TRBV6-5 TRBD2 TGTGCCAGCAGTTACTCGTACGCGGGGGGGTCAGATACGCAGTATTTT CASSYSYAGGSDTQYF
. TRBJ2-1 18 TRBV9 . TGTGCCAGCAGCGTAGATTGGGTGCGGGGAGAGGGCTACAATGAGCAGTTCTTC CASSVDWVRGEGYNEQFF
few TRBJ1-1 15 TRBV21-1 . TGTGCCAGCAGCAAAGAGGGCAGATTGAACACTGAAGCTTTCTTT CASSKEGRLNTEAFF
. TRBJ2-2 15 TRBV10-3 TRBD1 TGTGCCATCAGCCCGGGACAGGGGACGTCCGGGGAGCTGTTTTTT CAISPGQGTSGELFF
once TRBJ1-2 19 TRBV4-1 . TGCGCCAGCAGCCAAGTAGGGTTCGGTCAGGGTGTCTCCCCCTATGGCTACACCTTC CASSQVGFGQGVSPYGYTF
. TRBJ1-1 15 TRBV9 . TGTGCCAGCAGCGCCGCAGCAGGGTGGGGCACTGAAGCTTTCTTT CASSAAAGWGTEAFF
. TRBJ1-2 14 TRBV6-5 . TGTGCCAGCAGTCTCCCGGGGGGAGCTAATGGCTACACCTTC CASSLPGGANGYTF
. TRBJ2-2 15 TRBV7-7 TRBD1 TGTGCCAGCAGCTTGGGGACAGGGCAAACCGGGGAGCTGTTTTTT CASSLGTGQTGELFF
. TRBJ2-6 17 TRBV9 TRBD1 TGTGCCAGCAGCTTCAGGGACAGAACGTGGGGGGCCAACGTCCTGACTTTC CASSFRDRTWGANVLTF
once TRBJ2-7 16 TRBV11-2 . TGTGCCAGCAGCCCAGGGGTCAGGGCGGTAACCTACGAGCAGTACTTC CASSPGVRAVTYEQYF
. TRBJ1-2 13 TRBV7-6 . TGTGCCAGCAGCTCCTTTGTAAGCTATGGCTACACCTTC CASSSFVSYGYTF
. TRBJ1-1 12 TRBV29-1 . TGCAGCGTTCGGGCCTGGAACACTGAAGCTTTCTTT CSVRAWNTEAFF
. TRBJ2-7 14 TRBV15 . TGTGCCACCAGCAGGGGAGATCCTGCGCGCGAGCAGTACTTC CATSRGDPAREQYF
once TRBJ2-1 15 TRBV6-5 TRBD2 TGTGCCAGCAGTTTGACTAGCGGGGGATACAATGAGCAGTTCTTC CASSLTSGGYNEQFF
few TRBJ1-1 11 TRBV19 TRBD1 TGTGCCAGTAGCCTTACAGGGGTGGCTTTCTTT CASSLTGVAFF
. TRBJ1-2 15 TRBV6-1 . TGTGCCAGCAGTGAAGCTGCCCGCGACCTCTATGGCTACACCTTC CASSEAARDLYGYTF
. TRBJ1-4 15 TRBV6-1 TRBD1 TGTGCCAGCAGTGCCCCGGGACAGGGTAATGAAAAACTGTTTTTT CASSAPGQGNEKLFF
. TRBJ1-5 13 TRBV5-1 . TGCGCCAGCAGCTTTGGGGGGGGTCAGCCCCAGCATTTT CASSFGGGQPQHF
. TRBJ2-3 16 TRBV18 . TGTGCCAGCTCACCATTTCGTACGGGGGGCACAGATACGCAGTATTTT CASSPFRTGGTDTQYF
. TRBJ1-1 12 TRBV6-1 TRBD1 TGTGCCAGCGCCCTGGGACAGGGTTTGGCTTTCTTT CASALGQGLAFF
. TRBJ1-5 16 TRBV7-7 TRBD1 TGTGCCAGCAGCCCTCGACAGGGGGCGCGGAATCAGCCCCAGCATTTT CASSPRQGARNQPQHF
. TRBJ2-5 14 TRBV7-2 . TGTGCCAGCAGCCCGGGGACCCTGCGAGAGACCCAGTACTTC CASSPGTLRETQYF
. TRBJ1-5 14 TRBV5-1 . TGCGCCAGCAGCTTGACCGGGGGCAATCAGCCCCAGCATTTT CASSLTGGNQPQHF
once TRBJ1-2 13 TRBV6-6 . TGTGCCAGCATTACCGGGACGGGCTATGGCTACACCTTC CASITGTGYGYTF
. TRBJ2-5 14 TRBV7-9 . TGTGCCAGCAGCTTAGTCCCGGGCAAAGAGACCCAGTACTTC CASSLVPGKETQYF
. TRBJ1-2 14 TRBV6-1 TRBD1 TGTGCCAGCAGCTCCGACAGGGCTAGCTATGGCTACACCTTC CASSSDRASYGYTF
. TRBJ1-6 16 TRBV7-2 TRBD1 TGTGCCAGCAGCTTAGCAGCTGACAGGGGGAATTCACCCCTCCACTTT CASSLAADRGNSPLHF
. TRBJ1-5 12 TRBV19 . TGTGCCAGTAGTGAGGGGAGGTGGCCCCAGCATTTT CASSEGRWPQHF
. TRBJ2-7 12 TRBV30 . TGTGCCTGGAGGAGGGGCTCCTACGAGCAGTACTTC CAWRRGSYEQYF
. TRBJ1-2 13 TRBV27 . TGTGCCAGCAGTTTAAACAGCTTCTATGGCTACACCTTC CASSLNSFYGYTF
. TRBJ1-1 13 TRBV5-1 . TGCGCCAGCAGCGAACAGGAGAACACTGAAGCTTTCTTT CASSEQENTEAFF
. TRBJ1-4 15 TRBV7-9 TRBD1 TGTGCCAGCAGTCGGGACAGGGCTTCTAATGAAAAACTGTTTTTT CASSRDRASNEKLFF
. TRBJ1-3 13 TRBV27 . TGTGCCAGCAGCGCCTCTTTAGGAAACACCATATATTTT CASSASLGNTIYF
. TRBJ1-2 13 TRBV5-6 TRBD1 TGTGCCAGCAGCTCGGGACAGTTCTATGGCTACACCTTC CASSSGQFYGYTF
. TRBJ1-1 11 TRBV2 . TGTGCCAGCAGCTACGACAGGGAAGCTTTCTTT CASSYDREAFF
. TRBJ1-3 14 TRBV13 . TGTGCCAGCAGCTTGGGGAGCTCTGGAAACACCATATATTTT CASSLGSSGNTIYF